A selection of T cell receptor beta chains follows, all from one sample in a study of blood T cells in healthy people across ages. TCRdb re-called the 5' RACE reads with MiXCR, one entry per CDR3 protein. The sample has about a million distinct CDR3 sequences; roughly two fifths are singletons. Sequencing was done on a sample of blood. Receptors originate from a man aged 18 to 30 in good health. CDR3s include the opening cysteine and the closing phenylalanine or tryptophan. Fields, in order: D gene, V gene, J gene, CDR3 length, clone size, CDR3 protein, CDR3 DNA. D genes are given only for firm matches. A row's size may be missing; if present it is once, few, many or a size class.

TRBD1	TRBV9	TRBJ2-3	15	-	CASGVRDRYTDTQYF	TGTGCCAGCGGCGTAAGGGACAGGTACACAGATACGCAGTATTTT
TRBD2	TRBV20-1	TRBJ2-2	14	many	CSAPLAGDTGELFF	TGCAGTGCTCCACTAGCGGGTGACACCGGGGAGCTGTTTTTT
TRBD2	TRBV20-1	TRBJ2-7	14	-	CSARPGGYYNEQYF	TGCAGTGCTAGACCGGGAGGGTACTACAATGAGCAGTACTTC
-	TRBV5-5	TRBJ2-1	16	-	CASSLMSMSGYNEQFF	TGTGCCAGCAGCCTGATGTCGATGTCGGGCTACAATGAGCAGTTCTTC
-	TRBV12-5	TRBJ2-5	12	few	CASASHQETQYF	TGTGCTAGTGCCTCACACCAAGAGACCCAGTACTTC
-	TRBV20-1	TRBJ1-2	11	-	CSAPSGRAYTF	TGCAGTGCCCCCTCGGGGAGGGCCTACACCTTC
-	TRBV7-2	TRBJ2-1	17	-	CASSPTSGAISYNEQFF	TGTGCCAGCAGCCCAACCAGTGGGGCGATCTCCTACAATGAGCAGTTCTTC
TRBD2	TRBV11-2	TRBJ2-4	16	-	CASRPGGGKNKNIQYF	TGTGCCAGCAGGCCCGGGGGGGGAAAAAACAAAAACATTCAGTACTTC
TRBD1	TRBV6-5	TRBJ1-5	15	few	CASSPTGGLGQPQHF	TGTGCCAGCAGTCCTACAGGGGGCTTGGGTCAGCCCCAGCATTTT
TRBD2	TRBV3-1	TRBJ2-1	15	-	CASSLSGGPHNEQFF	TGTGCCAGCAGCCTGAGCGGGGGACCCCACAATGAGCAGTTCTTC
-	TRBV7-2	TRBJ2-1	15	few	CASSLEDRHYNEQFF	TGTGCCAGCAGCTTAGAGGACAGACACTACAATGAGCAGTTCTTC
-	TRBV30	TRBJ1-2	12	-	CAWRTENYDYTF	TGTGCCTGGAGGACAGAGAACTATGACTACACCTTC
TRBD2	TRBV5-5	TRBJ2-1	19	few	CASSPIGPAGDAPYNEQFF	TGTGCCAGCAGCCCCATCGGTCCAGCGGGGGATGCACCCTACAATGAGCAGTTCTTC
TRBD2	TRBV6-5	TRBJ2-1	13	-	CARRAGLVNEQFF	TGTGCCCGCAGGGCTGGACTAGTCAATGAGCAGTTCTTC
-	TRBV4-2	TRBJ2-3	17	-	CASSQEGYRVSSDTQYF	TGTGCCAGCAGCCAAGAAGGGTACAGGGTTAGTTCAGATACGCAGTATTTT
-	TRBV29-1	TRBJ2-6	16	-	CSVGAPDHSGANVLTF	TGCAGCGTTGGTGCACCGGACCACTCTGGGGCCAACGTCCTGACTTTC